This T cell receptor beta chain appears in the sequencing data of a study of CD8 T cells in ankylosing spondylitis. General observations from the study: In synovial fluid and blood from reactive arthritis, some motif variants were previously reported. Peripheral blood held disease-linked clones only at relatively low frequency, and these were CD8+. For ankylosing spondylitis blood, a TCR beta motif of 7 or 8 highly homologous variants appeared characteristic. Matched ankylosing spondylitis synovial fluid reportedly contained a significantly enriched population of disease-linked clones.

Quantitative molecular-barcoded 5'-RACE generated the TCR beta libraries. MiXCR, applied by TCRdb to the 5' RACE reads, yields one record per CDR3 protein. The repertoire includes around 770,000 distinct CDR3 sequences, 19% of them detected once, and roughly a fifth sits in the top ten. Germline CDR1 reads MNHEY; CDR2 reads SMNVEV (reference sequence). The CDR3 is 14 residues long. The V gene end was trimmed by 6 bases and the J gene end by 6 bases; junction bases not matched to a gene: 5. This clonotype was seen only a few times. Antigen: not known. The sample comprised blood, either unsorted or a sorted T cell fraction (not recorded which). The source is a male donor with ankylosing spondylitis. This sequence joins TRBV27 and TRBJ2-3; 11 positions match TRBD2. The CDR3 nucleotides read TGTGCCAGCAGCTTGCTAGCGGGAGGTGATACGCAGTATTTT. Residues: CASSLLAGGDTQYF.